The T cell receptor beta chain described here comes from a study of cytomegalovirus exposure and HLA in healthy donors. Study details: A preliminary data release comprised around 85 million unique TCRs obtained from HLA-typed donors.

The PCR used 60 Vbeta and 13 Jbeta primers. The method was immunoSEQ multiplex PCR; TCRdb's version includes in-frame clones alone and lacks a portion of them. The sample carries approximately 140,000 clones, roughly 77% recorded once. Remarks on this clone: The antigen is not known.

Whole-study results and caveats: Cytomegalovirus association was listed for 164 TCR beta chains. In vitro work confirmed that three CMV-associated chains recognize CMV antigens.

The CDR3 spans 15 residues. J lost 4 bases, V lost 6 bases, and 4 bases had no gene match. From germline, CDR1 is MNHEY and CDR2 SVGAGI. The sample consisted of PBMCs. The receptor's source is a human donor in good health. The rearrangement links TRBV6-5 to TRBJ2-2; 11 nucleotides line up with TRBD1. DNA for the CDR3: TGTGCCAGCAGCCCCGGGACAGGGGGCACCGGGGAGCTGTTTTTT. Its translation is CASSPGTGGTGELFF.